These 28 T cell receptor beta chains originate from one sample sequenced in a study of CD8 T cells in Susac syndrome. cDNA came from about 0.5 to 1 ug RNA primed by random hexamers. TCRdb re-called the immunoSEQ multiplex PCR reads through MiXCR, storing one row per CDR3 protein. The table lists some 220,000 distinct CDR3 sequences, 95% of them singletons, with about 0.091% in the top ten. The sample consisted of CD4+ T cells from PBMCs. The receptors were gathered from a human donor with multiple sclerosis.

V and J are TRBV4-1 and TRBJ2-4, with D possibly matching TRBD2 (6 bases). The CDR3 has 14 amino acids. V gave up 0 bases and J gave up 15 bases, with 18 bases separating them. Germline-derived CDR1 and CDR2 are MGHRA and YSYEKL. DNA for the CDR3: TGCGCCAGCAGCCAAGATGGAGGGAGCAGTCTTCCGTACTTC. It translates to CASSQDGGSSLPYF.

The chain links TRBV20-1 to TRBJ2-7, with D possibly being TRBD2 (5 bases). CDR3 length equals 13 residues. Trimming took 3 bases from V and 4 from J, leaving 13 bases between them. Germline V gene lookup returns CDR1 DFQATT and CDR2 SNEGSKA (reference sequence). The CDR3 DNA is TGCAGTGCTAGTCATGGGAGCAGATACGAGCAGTACTTC. It yields the protein CSASHGSRYEQYF.

The gene calls are TRBV3-1 and TRBJ2-3; D is unclear. CDR1 is LGHDT and CDR2 is YNNKEL in the germline V gene (reference sequence). This CDR3 is built from 17 residues. The germline V and J ends were trimmed by 1 base and 4 bases, with 18 bases remaining between them. The CDR3 here is CASSQVWSSRTADTQYF. The DNA of the CDR3 is TGTGCCAGCAGCCAAGTGTGGTCCAGCAGGACCGCAGATACGCAGTATTTT.

This clonotype has only one observation. The genes are TRBV3-1 and TRBJ2-1; possible D gene TRBD2, 6 bases. With 1 base removed from V and 6 bases from J, the gap between germline ends came to 7 bases. The CDR3 has 13 amino acids. Germline CDR1 LGHDT, CDR2 YNNKEL (reference sequence). The CDR3 is CASSQAGSNEQFF. DNA of the CDR3: TGTGCCAGCAGCCAAGCCGGGAGCAATGAGCAGTTCTTC.

The V and J genes are TRBV2 and TRBJ2-3; no clear D gene. Deletions cut 8 bases from V and 2 bases from J, with 5 bases between. The germline V gene has CDR1 SNHLY and CDR2 FYNNEI. The CDR3 is 11 residues long. The CDR3 here is CASWFTDTQYF. The DNA of the CDR3 is TGTGCCAGCTGGTTCACAGATACGCAGTATTTT.

This rearrangement joins TRBV7-8 to TRBJ2-1; 11 nucleotides match TRBD1. This CDR3 contains 16 residues. V dropped 0 bases and J dropped 9; count of bases not matched to a gene: 7. Germline V gives CDR1 SGHVS, CDR2 FQNEAQ. DNA of the CDR3: TGTGCCAGCAGCTTAGCCGGACAGGGGGCAAAGGGTGAGCAGTTCTTC. Its protein product is CASSLAGQGAKGEQFF.

This clonotype is a singleton in its sample. This chain's CDR3 is CASRNEQFF. CDR3 bases: TGTGCCAGCCGCAATGAGCAGTTCTTC. The chain links TRBV6-2 or TRBV6-3 to TRBJ2-1, with D uncertain. V shed 8 bases and J shed 6 bases, with 2 bases lying between them. This CDR3 region has 9 residues. Germline CDR1 reads MNHEY; CDR2 reads SVGEGT.

This clonotype was seen just once. The CDR3 DNA is TGTGCCAGCAGCTCCAGGGTGGAATCCTACGAGCAGTACTTC. Translated, it gives CASSSRVESYEQYF. The rearrangement links TRBV7-9 to TRBJ2-7; D may be TRBD1 (5 bases). The ends were cut back, 4 bases at V and 1 base at J, with 11 bases in the middle. The CDR3 sequence is 14 residues long. The V gene's germline CDR1 is SEHNR and CDR2 FQNEAQ (reference sequence).

The V call is TRBV12-3 or TRBV12-4, the J call TRBJ1-1; 8 bases map to TRBD1. With V trimmed by 1 base and J by 8 bases, 6 bases remained unmatched. This CDR3 region has 14 residues. The CDR3 loop is CASSLGQGAGEAFF. In DNA, the CDR3 is TGTGCCAGCAGTTTAGGTCAGGGGGCTGGGGAAGCTTTCTTT.

J is TRBJ1-4 and V is TRBV29-1, with 8 bases matching TRBD1. The V gene end was trimmed by 4 bases and the J gene end by 8 bases; junction bases not matched to a gene: 6. Germline CDR1 SQVTM, CDR2 ANQGSEA. The CDR3 runs to 13 residues. Here the CDR3 DNA reads TGCAGCGTTGTTCTAACAGGGGGGGAAAAACTGTTTTTT. Amino acid sequence: CSVVLTGGEKLFF.

The chain links TRBV9 to TRBJ2-3, with 9 bases lining up with TRBD2. Germline trimming cut 0 bases from V and 7 bases from J; bases unmatched to any gene: 6. The CDR3 has 15 residues. The germline V gene has CDR1 SGDLS and CDR2 YYNGEE. The CDR3 DNA is TGTGCCAGCAGCGTAGGAAGCGGGGGGCCACATACGCAGTATTTT. It encodes CASSVGSGGPHTQYF.

The J gene is TRBJ1-2, the V gene TRBV12-3 or TRBV12-4; D is possibly TRBD1 (6 bases). This CDR3 has 15 residues. Deletions cut 6 bases from V and 5 bases from J, with 19 bases between. The CDR3 DNA sequence: TGTGCCAGCAGCCAACAGCACGGCACAGGGTATGGCTACACCTTC. This gives the protein CASSQQHGTGYGYTF.

CDR3 protein: CASSQGRVATNEKLFF. CDR3 DNA: TGTGCCAGCAGCCAAGGCCGGGTTGCAACTAATGAAAAACTGTTTTTT. The V gene is TRBV3-1, the J gene TRBJ1-4, with unresolved D. V lost 1 base and J lost 0, with 9 bases in between. The germline gives CDR1 LGHDT, CDR2 YNNKEL (reference sequence). The CDR3 has 16 residues.

V gene TRBV7-9 combines with J gene TRBJ2-3; D is perhaps TRBD1 or TRBD2 (5 bases each). The V gene lost 11 bases and the J gene lost 0 bases, with 18 bases spanning the gap. The CDR3 is made up of 15 amino acids. Germline-derived CDR1 and CDR2 are SEHNR and FQNEAQ (reference sequence). The DNA for the CDR3 is TGTGCCTCCCGAGGGGAGCTCCTAAGCACAGATACGCAGTATTTT. Amino acids: CASRGELLSTDTQYF.

The rearrangement uses TRBV3-1 and TRBJ1-2, with D uncertain. Germline lookup yields CDR1 LGHDT and CDR2 YNNKEL (reference sequence). CDR3 length equals 11 residues. Trimming left V 8 bases short and J 7 bases short, with 11 bases between. The CDR3 loop reads CASGAQSGYTF. The CDR3 region has the DNA TGTGCCAGCGGCGCACAGAGTGGCTACACCTTC.

This rearrangement joins TRBV3-1 to TRBJ2-7; 11 bases map to TRBD2. V dropped 3 bases and J dropped 8; count of bases not matched to a gene: 3. Germline V lookup: CDR1 LGHDT, CDR2 YNNKEL (reference sequence). This CDR3 contains 13 residues. CDR3 in amino acids: CASSHLAGGKQYF. CDR3 in DNA: TGTGCCAGCAGCCATTTAGCGGGAGGGAAGCAGTACTTC.

CDR3 coding DNA: TGTGCCAGCAGCGTAGATCCATCGGGACTACTAATGAACGAGCAGTACTTC. Encoded protein: CASSVDPSGLLMNEQYF. This sequence joins TRBV9 and TRBJ2-7; 7 positions match TRBD2. Losses at the gene ends were 0 bases for V and 5 bases for J; bases not matched to a gene: 14. The CDR3 runs 17 residues. Germline lookup yields CDR1 SGDLS and CDR2 YYNGEE.

The chain employs TRBV11-2 and TRBJ2-7; possibly TRBD2 for D (6 bases). V dropped 2 bases and J dropped 1 base, with 9 bases sitting between them. CDR3 size: 14 residues. CDR1 is SGHAT, CDR2 FQNNGV, per germline. For the CDR3, the DNA is TGTGCCAGCAGCTTACTGGGACTTTCCTACGAGCAGTACTTC. Protein sequence: CASSLLGLSYEQYF. Together with reference TRBV11-2 and TRBJ2-7, the CDR3 gives the full variable domain: EAGVAQSPRYKIIEKRQSVAFWCNPISGHATLYWYQQILGQGPKLLIQFQNNGVVDDSQLPKDRFSAERLKGVDSTLKIQPAKLEDSAVYLCASSLLGLSYEQYFGPGTRLTVT.

V is TRBV20-1 and J is TRBJ2-1; unclear D gene. Trimming shortened V by 2 bases and J by 1 base, and 6 bases separated the two germline ends. This CDR3 is built from 13 residues. From germline, CDR1 is DFQATT and CDR2 SNEGSKA (reference sequence). Written as DNA, the CDR3 is TGCAGTGCTAGAAGGAGTTCCTACAATGAGCAGTTCTTC. Its protein is CSARRSSYNEQFF.

Comment on this clonotype: The junction and the germline gene differ at one end; a read error may be behind it. The rearrangement links TRBV5-1 to TRBJ1-6; D might be TRBD1 (5 bases). From germline, CDR1 is SGHRS and CDR2 YFSETQ. This CDR3 contains 19 residues. The CDR3 DNA reads as TGCGCCAGCAGCTGGAGAACCACCGACAGAAGCTCCTATAATTCACCCCTCCATTTT. This encodes CASSWRTTDRSSYNSPLHF. Full variable domain (remainder filled in from reference TRBV5-1 and TRBJ1-6): KAGVTQTPRYLIKTRGQQVTLSCSPISGHRSVSWYQQTPGQGLQFLFEYFSETQRNKGNFPGRFSGRQFSNSRSEMNVSTLELGDSALYLCASSWRTTDRSSYNSPLHFGNGTRLTVT.

The chain carries TRBV27 and TRBJ2-7; D gene uncertain. Germline-derived CDR1 and CDR2 are MNHEY and SMNVEV (reference sequence). The CDR3 consists of 13 residues. V was clipped by 5 bases and J by 3 bases, with 11 bases between them. In nucleotides, the CDR3 is TGTGCCAGCAGTCCTTACAGCCTCTACGAGCAGTACTTC. Translating gives CASSPYSLYEQYF.

The chain recombines TRBV27 with TRBJ2-6, with D perhaps given as TRBD1 or TRBD2 (5 bases each). V shed 6 bases and J shed 0 bases, with 15 bases lying between them. Germline values: CDR1 MNHEY, CDR2 SMNVEV (reference sequence). This CDR3 region has 17 residues. CDR3 loop: CASSEIGAPSGANVLTF. The DNA of the CDR3 is TGTGCCAGCAGCGAAATCGGGGCTCCCTCTGGGGCCAACGTCCTGACTTTC.

The V and J genes are TRBV29-1 and TRBJ2-2; unclear D gene. This CDR3 has 13 residues. Per the germline V gene, CDR1 is SQVTM and CDR2 is ANQGSEA. The V and J ends lost 3 bases and 4 bases respectively, with 9 bases between them. The chain's CDR3 is CSVEPRATGELFF. DNA for the CDR3: TGCAGCGTTGAGCCACGCGCCACCGGGGAGCTGTTTTTT.

V is TRBV4-1 and J is TRBJ2-1; 7 bases agree with TRBD2. The CDR3 runs to 13 residues. With 1 base clipped from V and 11 bases from J, the junction kept 5 bases outside the gene matches. Germline V gene data show CDR1 as MGHRA and CDR2 as YSYEKL. This chain's CDR3 is CASSQANGGKQFF. CDR3 sequence (DNA): TGCGCCAGCAGCCAAGCAAACGGGGGGAAGCAGTTCTTC.

The genes are TRBV5-1 and TRBJ2-6, with 10 bases lining up with TRBD2. CDR1 is SGHRS, CDR2 YFSETQ, per germline. The CDR3 loop spans 16 amino acids. V lost 8 bases and J lost 5; bases outside the gene matches: 10. The CDR3 nucleotides read TGCGCCAGTGGTCCTAGCGGGGGCCTCTGGGCCAACGTCCTGACTTTC. The encoded protein is CASGPSGGLWANVLTF.

The chain carries TRBV29-1 and TRBJ2-1; D not certain. The length of the CDR3 is 13 residues. V was clipped by 3 bases and J by 5 bases, with 11 bases between them. CDR1 is SQVTM and CDR2 is ANQGSEA in the germline V gene. The CDR3 spells CSVEITRNNEQFF. In DNA, the CDR3 is TGCAGCGTTGAGATCACCCGAAACAATGAGCAGTTCTTC.

This clonotype was seen just once. The V gene is TRBV29-1, the J gene TRBJ2-3, with TRBD2 as a possible D gene (5 bases). CDR1 and CDR2 (germline): SQVTM, ANQGSEA. CDR3 length: 13 amino acids. V dropped 3 bases and J dropped 2 bases, with 9 bases sitting between them. DNA for the CDR3: TGCAGCGTTGATCGGGGTCTCACAGATACGCAGTATTTT. Translation gives CSVDRGLTDTQYF.

This chain joins TRBV5-1 and TRBJ1-5; a possible D gene is TRBD1 (5 bases). Germline V gene lookup returns CDR1 SGHRS and CDR2 YFSETQ. The CDR3 extends over 14 amino acids. Deletions cut 4 bases from V and 6 bases from J, with 14 bases between. CDR3 sequence reads: CASSLGHPGQPQHF. CDR3 in DNA: TGCGCCAGCAGCCTCGGACATCCGGGTCAGCCCCAGCATTTT.